Sequencing of this T cell receptor (beta chain) was carried out in a study of T-cell memory formation after mild COVID-19. Study outcomes and limitations: Clones contracting over day 15 to 85 were CD4/CD8 balanced, with later expanders leaning CD4+. Whether second-wave clones peaking at day 37 were SARS-CoV-2 specific went unconfirmed.

This clonotype turned up a few times. The antigen remains unidentified. Germline-derived CDR1 and CDR2 are LGHNA and YSLEER. CDR3 size: 16 residues. The V and J ends lost 1 base and 3 bases respectively, with 15 bases between them. After 5'RACE with constant-segment primers, TCR alpha and TCR beta cDNA libraries carrying sample barcodes and UMIs were obtained. TCRdb processed the 5' RACE reads anew with MiXCR; each CDR3 protein has one entry. The sample carries around 300,000 distinct CDR3 sequences, approximately 20% recorded once. The sample consisted of PBMCs or a T cell subset sorted from them (not recorded which). The V gene is TRBV4-3, the J gene TRBJ1-1, with unresolved D. This TCR derives from a man between 18 and 35 years old who had mild COVID-19 (a few samples of this study predate the infection). Cell type and time point are not known. In nucleotides, the CDR3 is TGCGCCAGCAGCCAAGGGGCCTTCTTCGACGACACTGAAGCTTTCTTT. It encodes CASSQGAFFDDTEAFF.